These 20 T cell receptor beta chains were all obtained from the same sample, sequenced in a study of T cells in Graves' hyperthyroidism and ophthalmopathy. Authors of the study amplified TCR beta CDR3 regions from RNA transcripts. Carried out on the TCR CDR3, a first-round RT-PCR used the HTBI primer set. MiXCR, applied by TCRdb to the multiplex PCR reads, yields one record per CDR3 protein. The sample consists of about 380,000 distinct CDR3 sequences, roughly 18% of them appearing once. Sequencing was carried out using blood. These receptors were obtained from a man between 18 and 35 years old with Graves' ophthalmopathy.

This clonotype has a handful of counts. The rearrangement links TRBV3-1 to TRBJ2-5; D possibly corresponds to TRBD2 (7 bases). V gave up 1 base and J gave up 4 bases, with 13 bases separating them. CDR1 and CDR2 (germline): LGHDT, YNNKEL (reference sequence). CDR3 length: 15 amino acids. CDR3 protein: CASSQASRGAETQYF. CDR3 nucleotides: TGTGCCAGCAGCCAAGCTAGCCGGGGGGCAGAGACCCAGTACTTC.

This clonotype was recorded at least ten times. For the CDR3, the DNA is TGTGCCACCAGTGATTCGACAGGACTGAACACTGAAGCTTTCTTT. It is translated as CATSDSTGLNTEAFF. The chain is built from TRBV24-1 and TRBJ1-1; D possibly corresponds to TRBD1 (6 bases). The V gene lost 2 bases and the J gene lost 0 bases, with 9 bases spanning the gap. CDR1 and CDR2 from the germline V gene are KGHDR and SFDVKD. The CDR3 totals 15 residues.

This clonotype has a count of ten or more. The chain carries TRBV3-1 and TRBJ1-1, with D unclear. The CDR3 runs 14 residues. V lost 1 base and J lost 6, with 12 bases in between. Germline lookup yields CDR1 LGHDT and CDR2 YNNKEL (reference sequence). CDR3 nucleotides: TGTGCCAGCAGCCAAGGCTGGGGAGTAGCTGAAGCTTTCTTT. Its translation: CASSQGWGVAEAFF.

For this clonotype: The junction does not match germline at one end; this may be a read error. J is TRBJ2-3 and V is TRBV4-1; D gene unclear. CDR1 MGHRA and CDR2 YSYEKL come from the germline V gene. The CDR3 totals 16 residues. CDR3 nucleotide sequence: TGCGCCAGCAGCCAAGAGAGCGCAGATAGGTCGGGTACGCAGTGTTTT. This translates into CASSQESADRSGTQCF.

This clonotype was recorded many times. The J gene is TRBJ2-7, the V gene TRBV3-1; 8 nucleotides agree with TRBD1. CDR1 and CDR2 from the germline V gene are LGHDT and YNNKEL (reference sequence). V shed 4 bases, J shed 7 bases, and the junction held 9 bases outside the gene matches. This CDR3 has 14 residues. DNA for the CDR3: TGTGCCAGCAGCCCGCAGGGGGCCGGCAGGGAGCAGTACTTC. This codes for CASSPQGAGREQYF.

This clonotype has more than one count but fewer than ten. The V and J genes are TRBV20-1 and TRBJ2-5; 7 nucleotides align to TRBD2. CDR3 length: 11 residues. J gave up 3 bases and V 6 bases, and 1 base lay outside the gene matches. Germline-derived CDR1 and CDR2 are DFQATT and SNEGSKA (reference sequence). The CDR3 spells CSARGKETQYF. In DNA form, the CDR3 reads TGCAGTGCGCGGGGGAAAGAGACCCAGTACTTC.

This clonotype was seen a few times. The chain carries TRBV25-1 and TRBJ1-2; the D gene is possibly TRBD1 (5 bases). CDR1 is MGHDK and CDR2 is SYGVNS in the germline V gene. With 6 bases removed from V and 8 bases from J, the gap between germline ends came to 16 bases. This CDR3 spans 13 amino acids. The CDR3 sequence: CASSPVGVYGYTF. CDR3 in DNA: TGTGCCAGCAGCCCCGTGGGGGTTTACGGCTACACCTTC.

The table lists this clonotype with many counts. CDR3 in amino acids: CASSEEGTSNQPQHF. DNA of the CDR3: TGTGCCAGCAGTGAAGAAGGGACTAGCAATCAGCCCCAGCATTTT. V is TRBV2 and J is TRBJ1-5, with D maybe TRBD1 (5 bases). Germline CDR1 reads SNHLY; CDR2 reads FYNNEI. The CDR3 length is 15 residues. Deletions cut 1 base from V and 0 bases from J, with 7 bases between. The variable domain in full, with the rest retrieved from reference TRBV2 and TRBJ1-5, is EPEVTQTPSHQVTQMGQEVILRCVPISNHLYFYWYRQILGQKVEFLVSFYNNEISEKSEIFDDQFSVERPDGSNFTLKIRSTKLEDSAMYFCASSEEGTSNQPQHFGDGTRLSIL.

This clonotype has a single count. The junction does not match germline at one end; this may be a read error. The V and J genes are TRBV28 and TRBJ1-3, with 8 bases aligning to TRBD1. Germline V CDR1 and CDR2: MDHEN, SYDVKM. CDR3 length equals 17 residues. CDR3 sequence (DNA): TGTGCCAGCAGTTCCTCCGGTGGCAGGGGGCTTGGAAACACCTTATATTTT. It yields the protein CASSSSGGRGLGNTLYF. The whole variable domain, filled in from reference TRBV28 and TRBJ1-3, reads DVKVTQSSRYLVKRTGEKVFLECVQDMDHENMFWYRQDPGLGLRLIYFSYDVKMKEKGDIPEGYSVSREKKERFSLILESASTNQTSMYLCASSSSGGRGLGNTLYFGEGSWLTVV.

Only a few counts were recorded for this clonotype. The chain uses TRBV20-1 and TRBJ1-5; D unclear. Germline V gives CDR1 DFQATT, CDR2 SNEGSKA (reference sequence). This CDR3 region has 12 residues. The V and J ends lost 5 bases and 7 bases respectively, with 12 bases between them. For the CDR3, the DNA is TGCAGTGCTGAGGAGGGAGGACAGCCCCAGCATTTT. Translation: CSAEEGGQPQHF.

This clonotype was observed many times. V and J are TRBV11-2 and TRBJ2-7; 11 bases agree with TRBD2. Trimming at V came to 0 bases and at J to 7 bases, leaving 8 bases not matched to a gene. The CDR3 extends over 16 amino acids. Germline CDR1 is SGHAT and CDR2 is FQNNGV. In DNA, the CDR3 is TGTGCCAGCAGCTTAGAGCTAGCGGGGGGTTACGGGGAGCAGTACTTC. Residues: CASSLELAGGYGEQYF.

Ten or more counts support this clonotype. The V gene is TRBV6-1, the J gene TRBJ2-1; D is ambiguous. Trimming cost V 5 bases and J 4 bases, with 15 bases left between them. The CDR3 loop spans 15 amino acids. CDR1 and CDR2 (germline): MNHNS, SASEGT. CDR3 in amino acids: CASSPNRIPYNEQFF. As DNA, the CDR3 is TGTGCCAGCAGTCCTAATAGGATCCCTTACAATGAGCAGTTCTTC.

This clonotype was seen just once. The genes are TRBV7-2 and TRBJ2-1, with D possibly being TRBD2 (7 bases). V was pared by 6 bases and J by 9 bases, with 21 bases between. This CDR3 is built from 15 residues. Germline V lookup: CDR1 SGHTA, CDR2 FQGNSA. CDR3 DNA sequence: TGTGCCAGCAGTGAAGTGGTGGGGGGGCGGGGTGAGCAGTTCTTC. Its translation is CASSEVVGGRGEQFF.

This clonotype was seen many times. This chain connects TRBV7-9 to TRBJ2-1; 10 bases fit TRBD1. After removal of 5 bases from V and 7 bases from J, the junction contained 8 bases not matched to a gene. Germline loops: CDR1 SEHNR, CDR2 FQNEAQ (reference sequence). There are 15 residues in the CDR3. In DNA form, the CDR3 reads TGTGCCAGCAGCCTAAGACAGGGGGCATTGAATGAGCAGTTCTTC. Residues: CASSLRQGALNEQFF.

This clonotype was detected only a few times. The V and J genes are TRBV9 and TRBJ2-2; D gene ambiguous. There are 12 residues in the CDR3. CDR1 and CDR2 (germline): SGDLS, YYNGEE. V shed 4 bases and J shed 7 bases, with 8 bases lying between them. This CDR3 is CASSPLDGELFF. DNA for the CDR3: TGTGCCAGCAGCCCTTTGGACGGGGAGCTGTTTTTT.

The chain couples TRBV3-1 to TRBJ2-3; D gene unclear. The germline V gene has CDR1 LGHDT and CDR2 YNNKEL (reference sequence). The length of the CDR3 is 14 residues. The V end was cut by 5 bases, the J end by 1 base, with 10 bases between. CDR3 amino acids: CASSGDPRTDTQYF. The CDR3 region has the DNA TGTGCCAGCAGCGGAGACCCCCGCACAGATACGCAGTATTTT.

The sample holds many counts of this clonotype. The genes are TRBV28 and TRBJ1-1, with 11 bases that match TRBD1. This CDR3 is 15 amino acids long. V trimming: 3 bases; J trimming: 5 bases; junction bases outside the gene matches: 5. The V gene's germline CDR1 is MDHEN and CDR2 SYDVKM. CDR3 protein: CASSLDRGLDTEAFF. CDR3 nucleotide sequence: TGTGCCAGCAGTTTGGACAGGGGGCTGGATACTGAAGCTTTCTTT. Drawing the rest from reference TRBV28 and TRBJ1-1, the complete variable domain is DVKVTQSSRYLVKRTGEKVFLECVQDMDHENMFWYRQDPGLGLRLIYFSYDVKMKEKGDIPEGYSVSREKKERFSLILESASTNQTSMYLCASSLDRGLDTEAFFGQGTRLTVV.

This clonotype came up many times. CDR3 loop: CASSPPDPGQNYGYTF. The CDR3 DNA follows: TGTGCCAGCAGTCCCCCAGACCCGGGACAGAACTATGGCTACACCTTC. The chain employs TRBV28 and TRBJ1-2; 7 nucleotides line up with TRBD1. With 5 bases clipped from V and 2 bases from J, the junction kept 11 bases outside the gene matches. Germline CDR1 reads MDHEN; CDR2 reads SYDVKM. The CDR3 runs to 16 residues.

This clonotype has more than one count but fewer than ten. The J gene is TRBJ2-1, the V gene TRBV6-1; TRBD1 agrees at 8 bases. The germline V gene has CDR1 MNHNS and CDR2 SASEGT. The CDR3 length is 15 residues. V shed 4 bases, J shed 4 bases, and the junction held 6 bases outside the gene matches. CDR3 amino acids: CASSVRGRGYNEQFF. The CDR3 DNA reads TGTGCCAGCAGTGTCAGGGGGCGCGGGTACAATGAGCAGTTCTTC.

In its sample, this clonotype was seen a few times. J is TRBJ2-7 and V is TRBV6-5; 7 bases are a match to TRBD2. Germline V CDR1 and CDR2: MNHEY, SVGAGI. The V and J ends lost 2 bases and 5 bases, in that order; junction bases with no gene match: 3. The CDR3 runs to 13 residues. The CDR3 sequence is CASSYRGVNEQYF. Written as DNA, the CDR3 is TGTGCCAGCAGTTACCGGGGGGTAAACGAGCAGTACTTC.